The rows below give T cell receptor beta chains drawn from one sample of a study of cytomegalovirus exposure and HLA in healthy donors. Measured with immunoSEQ multiplex PCR; TCRdb has only the in-frame clones, and not every one. The sample lists approximately 210,000 clones, roughly 77% occurring once. The specimen sequenced was PBMCs. The receptors were sampled from a male donor in good health and CMV-seropositive. CDR3s include the opening cysteine and the closing phenylalanine or tryptophan. The order of the fields is V gene, J gene, CDR3 protein.

TRBV6-6,TRBJ2-1,CASTGYNEQFF
TRBV7-2,TRBJ2-3,CASSFPLAGGGDTQYF
TRBV2,TRBJ2-1,CASDASGQLYNEQFF
TRBV19,TRBJ1-1,CATMIGQGAGEAFF
TRBV7-9,TRBJ1-2,CASSLGGQGYGYTF
TRBV28,TRBJ1-4,CASSFGGGTSWKLFF
TRBV10-3,TRBJ1-1,CAISASGQAATEAFF
TRBV10-3,TRBJ2-7,CAISEAGGNEQYF
TRBV6-1,TRBJ1-2,CASSEDRWQGANYGYTF
TRBV7-9,TRBJ2-1,CASSLALRSINEQFF
TRBV18,TRBJ2-6,CASSPRSRGESLSSGANVLTF
TRBV7-9,TRBJ1-5,CASSSESPQVHQPQHF
TRBV5-4,TRBJ1-6,CASSFGQGDSPLHF
TRBV4-2,TRBJ2-1,CASSPHQGVGNEQFF
TRBV21-1,TRBJ2-7,CASSKAPVTYEQYF
TRBV5-1,TRBJ2-2,CASSLVAGGNGELFF
TRBV19,TRBJ1-4,CASSLATDEKLFF
TRBV7-3,TRBJ2-3,CASSPKRSSTDTQYF
TRBV6-5,TRBJ1-1,CASSPGNTEAFF
TRBV9,TRBJ2-2,CASRGGRGRTGELFF
TRBV4-2,TRBJ2-5,CASSQGRGGLETQYF
TRBV19,TRBJ1-6,CASSADRDYGGPLHF
TRBV4-1,TRBJ2-7,CASSQPQAGVSSYEQYF
TRBV19,TRBJ2-3,CASSIDRGDTQYF
TRBV9,TRBJ1-1,CASSKQGRTEAFF
TRBV11-2,TRBJ1-1,CASSRTGTEAFF
TRBV10-3,TRBJ2-1,CAITAGGPYNEQFF
TRBV7-9,TRBJ2-7,CASSLRALGQATGEQYF
TRBV18,TRBJ2-2,CASSPNYGTGELFF
TRBV10-3,TRBJ1-2,CAISESVTGTGGYTF
TRBV10-3,TRBJ2-5,CAISEGEPGTQYF
TRBV19,TRBJ1-4,CASTTGGNEKLFF
TRBV25-1,TRBJ2-3,CASSTPAGGRDTQYF
TRBV30,TRBJ2-1,CAWRRGQNYNEQFF
TRBV7-9,TRBJ1-2,CASSLPMDRDYGYTF
TRBV11-1,TRBJ2-3,CASSLGDRDPDTQYF
TRBV7-9,TRBJ2-7,CASSLARYEQYF
TRBV27,TRBJ2-7,CASSLYPRLAGGEQYF
TRBV19,TRBJ2-7,CASSLRGTGGLGVPYEQYF
TRBV10-1,TRBJ2-7,CASSEPRTGTGPYEQYF
TRBV7-8,TRBJ2-1,CASSGERGGEQFF
TRBV4-2,TRBJ2-1,CASSQARERVNEQFF
TRBV6-6,TRBJ2-7,CASSYSTSGNYYEQYF
TRBV6-6,TRBJ1-1,CASSPRTGNTEAFF
TRBV5-6,TRBJ1-6,CASSPDFSGNSPLHF
TRBV7-3,TRBJ1-2,CASSTSGGGYTF
TRBV11-3,NA,CASSLGGSSYEQYF
TRBV5-1,TRBJ2-4,CASSLVFAGAKNIQYF
TRBV4-3,TRBJ2-2,CASSQGQKVSGELFF
TRBV6-6,TRBJ1-5,CASSYESRDQPQHF
TRBV13,TRBJ2-1,CASSLSPFNTLYNEQFF
TRBV18,TRBJ1-1,CASSPQGAQNTEAFF
TRBV7-9,TRBJ2-2,CASKILAGGPAGELFF
TRBV5-4,TRBJ2-3,CASSLGQGSSDTQYF